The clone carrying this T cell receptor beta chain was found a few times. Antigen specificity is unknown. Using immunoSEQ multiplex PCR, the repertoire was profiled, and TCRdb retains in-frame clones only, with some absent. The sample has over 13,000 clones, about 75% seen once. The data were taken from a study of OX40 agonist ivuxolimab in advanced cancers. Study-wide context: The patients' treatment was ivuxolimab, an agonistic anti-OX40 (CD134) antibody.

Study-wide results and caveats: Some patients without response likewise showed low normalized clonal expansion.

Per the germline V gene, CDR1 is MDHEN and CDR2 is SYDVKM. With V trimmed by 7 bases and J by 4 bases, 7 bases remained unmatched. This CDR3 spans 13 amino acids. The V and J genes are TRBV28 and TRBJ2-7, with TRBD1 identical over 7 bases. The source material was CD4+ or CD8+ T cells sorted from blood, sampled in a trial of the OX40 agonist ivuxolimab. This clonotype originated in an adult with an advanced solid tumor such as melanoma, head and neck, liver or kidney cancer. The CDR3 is CASKTTGRYEQYF. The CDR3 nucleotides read TGTGCCAGCAAAACGACAGGGAGATACGAGCAGTACTTC.